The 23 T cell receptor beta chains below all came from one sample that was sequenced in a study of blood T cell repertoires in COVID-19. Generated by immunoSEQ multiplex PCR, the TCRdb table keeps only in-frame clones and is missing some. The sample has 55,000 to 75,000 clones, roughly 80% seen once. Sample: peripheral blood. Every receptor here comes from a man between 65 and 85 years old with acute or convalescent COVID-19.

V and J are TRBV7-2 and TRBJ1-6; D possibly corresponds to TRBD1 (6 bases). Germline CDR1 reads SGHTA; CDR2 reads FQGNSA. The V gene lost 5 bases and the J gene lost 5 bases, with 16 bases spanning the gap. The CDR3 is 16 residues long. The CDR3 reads CASSPRGGANNSPLHF. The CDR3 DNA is TGTGCCAGCAGCCCCCGGGGGGGGGCGAATAATTCACCCCTCCACTTT.

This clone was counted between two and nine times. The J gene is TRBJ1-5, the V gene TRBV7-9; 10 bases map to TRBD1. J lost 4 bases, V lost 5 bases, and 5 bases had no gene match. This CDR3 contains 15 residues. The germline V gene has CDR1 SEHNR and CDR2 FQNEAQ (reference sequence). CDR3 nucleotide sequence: TGTGCCAGCAGCCACTCGGGACAGGGGAATCAGCCCCAGCATTTT. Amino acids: CASSHSGQGNQPQHF.

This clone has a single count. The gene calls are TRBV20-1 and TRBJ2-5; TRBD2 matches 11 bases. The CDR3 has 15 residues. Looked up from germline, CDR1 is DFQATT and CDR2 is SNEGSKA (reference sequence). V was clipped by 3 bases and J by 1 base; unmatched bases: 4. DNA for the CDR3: TGCAGTGCTAGTAGGACTAGCGGGCCCCAAGAGACCCAGTACTTC. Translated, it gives CSASRTSGPQETQYF.

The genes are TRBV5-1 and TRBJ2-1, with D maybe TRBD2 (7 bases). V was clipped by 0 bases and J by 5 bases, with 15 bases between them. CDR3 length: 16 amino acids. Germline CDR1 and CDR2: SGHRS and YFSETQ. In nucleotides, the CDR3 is TGCGCCAGCAGCTTGGCCTTCGGGGGGCGGGACAATGAGCAGTTCTTC. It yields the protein CASSLAFGGRDNEQFF. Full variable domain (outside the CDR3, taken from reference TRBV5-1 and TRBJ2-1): KAGVTQTPRYLIKTRGQQVTLSCSPISGHRSVSWYQQTPGQGLQFLFEYFSETQRNKGNFPGRFSGRQFSNSRSEMNVSTLELGDSALYLCASSLAFGGRDNEQFFGPGTRLTVL.

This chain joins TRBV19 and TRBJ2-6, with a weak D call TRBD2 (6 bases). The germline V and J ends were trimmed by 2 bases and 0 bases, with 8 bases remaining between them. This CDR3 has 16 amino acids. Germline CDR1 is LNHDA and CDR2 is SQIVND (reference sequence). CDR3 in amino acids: CASSIRRGSGANVLTF. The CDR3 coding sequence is TGTGCCAGTAGTATACGGCGGGGCTCTGGGGCCAACGTCCTGACTTTC.

The CDR3 region is CASRMETGRNTEAFF. The DNA of the CDR3 is TGTGCCAGCAGAATGGAGACAGGGCGGAACACTGAAGCTTTCTTT. The chain combines TRBV27 with TRBJ1-1, with 7 bases identical to TRBD1. The CDR3 contains 15 residues. Germline loops: CDR1 MNHEY, CDR2 SMNVEV (reference sequence). The V and J ends lost 6 bases and 1 base, in that order; junction bases with no gene match: 8.

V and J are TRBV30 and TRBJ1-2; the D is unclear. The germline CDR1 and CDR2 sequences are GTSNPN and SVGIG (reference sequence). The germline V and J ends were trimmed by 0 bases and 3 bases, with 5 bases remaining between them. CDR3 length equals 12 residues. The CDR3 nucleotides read TGTGCCTGGAGTGTACTCGACTATGGCTACACCTTC. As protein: CAWSVLDYGYTF. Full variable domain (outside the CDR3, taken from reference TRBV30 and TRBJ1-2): SQTIHQWPATLVQPVGSPLSLECTVEGTSNPNLYWYRQAAGRGLQLLFYSVGIGQISSEVPQNLSASRPQDRQFILSSKKLLLSDSGFYLCAWSVLDYGYTFGSGTRLTVV.

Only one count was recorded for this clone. The CDR3 protein is CSASAGGQLNNEQFF. In DNA, the CDR3 is TGCAGTGCTAGTGCCGGGGGACAGTTGAACAATGAGCAGTTCTTC. The genes are TRBV20-1 and TRBJ2-1, with a weak D call TRBD1 (7 bases). The CDR3 has 15 amino acids. V shed 3 bases and J shed 5 bases, with 17 bases lying between them. From germline, CDR1 is DFQATT and CDR2 SNEGSKA (reference sequence).

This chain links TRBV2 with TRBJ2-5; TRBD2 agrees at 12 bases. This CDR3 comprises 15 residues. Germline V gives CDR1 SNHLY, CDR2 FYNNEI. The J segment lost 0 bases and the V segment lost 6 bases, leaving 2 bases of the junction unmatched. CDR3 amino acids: CASRGLAGYQETQYF. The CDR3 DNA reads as TGTGCCAGCAGGGGACTAGCGGGTTACCAAGAGACCCAGTACTTC. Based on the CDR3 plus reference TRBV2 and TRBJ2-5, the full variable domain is EPEVTQTPSHQVTQMGQEVILRCVPISNHLYFYWYRQILGQKVEFLVSFYNNEISEKSEIFDDQFSVERPDGSNFTLKIRSTKLEDSAMYFCASRGLAGYQETQYFGPGTRLLVL.

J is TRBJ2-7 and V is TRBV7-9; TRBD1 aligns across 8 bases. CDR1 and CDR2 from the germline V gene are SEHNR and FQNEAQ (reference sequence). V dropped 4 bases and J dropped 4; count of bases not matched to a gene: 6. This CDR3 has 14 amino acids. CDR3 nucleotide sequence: TGTGCCAGCAGCTCGACAGGGGCTGGATACGAGCAGTACTTC. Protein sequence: CASSSTGAGYEQYF.

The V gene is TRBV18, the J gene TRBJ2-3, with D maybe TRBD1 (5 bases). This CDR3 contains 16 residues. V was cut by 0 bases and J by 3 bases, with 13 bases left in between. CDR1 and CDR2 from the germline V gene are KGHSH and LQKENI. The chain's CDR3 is CASSPPVAGWTDTQYF. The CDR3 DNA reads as TGTGCCAGCTCACCACCGGTGGCAGGGTGGACAGATACGCAGTATTTT.

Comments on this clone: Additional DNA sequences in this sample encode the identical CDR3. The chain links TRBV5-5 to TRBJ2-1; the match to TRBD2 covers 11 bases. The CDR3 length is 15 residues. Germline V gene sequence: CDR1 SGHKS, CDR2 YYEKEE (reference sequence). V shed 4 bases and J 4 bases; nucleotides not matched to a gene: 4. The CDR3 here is CASSPGLAEYNEQFF. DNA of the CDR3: TGTGCCAGCAGCCCGGGACTAGCGGAATACAATGAGCAGTTCTTC.

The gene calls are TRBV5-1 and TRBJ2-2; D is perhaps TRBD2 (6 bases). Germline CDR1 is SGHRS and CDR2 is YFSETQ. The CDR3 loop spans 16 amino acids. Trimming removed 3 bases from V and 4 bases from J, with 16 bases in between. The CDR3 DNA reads TGCGCCAGCAGCTCGAGCCCACGGGGGACCACCGGGGAGCTGTTTTTT. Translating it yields CASSSSPRGTTGELFF.

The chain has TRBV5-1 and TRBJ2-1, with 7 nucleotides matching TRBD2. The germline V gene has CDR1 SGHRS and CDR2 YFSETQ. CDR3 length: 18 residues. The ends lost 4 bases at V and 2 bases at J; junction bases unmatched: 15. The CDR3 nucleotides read TGCGCCAGCAGCCTAACAGAACCGGGACTATCGACCTACAATGAGCAGTTCTTC. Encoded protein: CASSLTEPGLSTYNEQFF.

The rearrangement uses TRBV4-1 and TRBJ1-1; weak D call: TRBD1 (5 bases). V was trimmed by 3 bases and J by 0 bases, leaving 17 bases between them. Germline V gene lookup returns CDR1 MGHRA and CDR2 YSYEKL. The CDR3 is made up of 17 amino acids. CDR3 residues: CASSQVRTGTLNTEAFF. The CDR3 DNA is TGCGCCAGCAGCCAGGTCCGGACGGGGACTTTGAACACTGAAGCTTTCTTT.

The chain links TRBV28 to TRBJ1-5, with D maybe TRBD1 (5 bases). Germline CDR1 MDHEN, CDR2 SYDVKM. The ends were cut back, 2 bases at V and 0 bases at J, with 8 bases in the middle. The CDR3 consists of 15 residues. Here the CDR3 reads CASSLTGHSNQPQHF. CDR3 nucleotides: TGTGCCAGCAGTTTAACAGGTCATAGCAATCAGCCCCAGCATTTT.

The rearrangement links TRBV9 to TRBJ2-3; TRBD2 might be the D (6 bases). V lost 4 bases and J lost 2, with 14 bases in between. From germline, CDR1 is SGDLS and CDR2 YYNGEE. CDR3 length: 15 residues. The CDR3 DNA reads TGTGCCAGCAGCATTGAGGGGAGGTCCACAGATACGCAGTATTTT. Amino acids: CASSIEGRSTDTQYF.

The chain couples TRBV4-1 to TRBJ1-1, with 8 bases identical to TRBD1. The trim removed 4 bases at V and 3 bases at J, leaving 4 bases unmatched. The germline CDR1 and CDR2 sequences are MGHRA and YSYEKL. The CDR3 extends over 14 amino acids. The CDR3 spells CASSPQDRDTEAFF. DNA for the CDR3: TGCGCCAGCAGCCCTCAGGACAGGGACACTGAAGCTTTCTTT.

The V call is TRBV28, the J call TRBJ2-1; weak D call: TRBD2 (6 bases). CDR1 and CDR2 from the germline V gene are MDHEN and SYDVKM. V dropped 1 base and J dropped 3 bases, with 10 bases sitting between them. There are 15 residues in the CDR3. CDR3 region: CASSLSGANYNEQFF. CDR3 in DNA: TGTGCCAGCAGTTTATCGGGAGCAAACTACAATGAGCAGTTCTTC. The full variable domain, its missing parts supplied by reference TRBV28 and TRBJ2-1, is DVKVTQSSRYLVKRTGEKVFLECVQDMDHENMFWYRQDPGLGLRLIYFSYDVKMKEKGDIPEGYSVSREKKERFSLILESASTNQTSMYLCASSLSGANYNEQFFGPGTRLTVL.

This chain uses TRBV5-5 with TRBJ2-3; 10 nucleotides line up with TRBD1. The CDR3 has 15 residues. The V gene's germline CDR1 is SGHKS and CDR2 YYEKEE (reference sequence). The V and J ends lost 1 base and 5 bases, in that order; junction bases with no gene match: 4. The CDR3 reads CASSLRTGGQDTQYF. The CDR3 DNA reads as TGTGCCAGCAGCTTGAGGACAGGGGGACAAGATACGCAGTATTTT. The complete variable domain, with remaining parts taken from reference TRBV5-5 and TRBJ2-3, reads DAGVTQSPTHLIKTRGQQVTLRCSPISGHKSVSWYQQVLGQGPQFIFQYYEKEERGRGNFPDRFSARQFPNYSSELNVNALLLGDSALYLCASSLRTGGQDTQYFGPGTRLTVL.

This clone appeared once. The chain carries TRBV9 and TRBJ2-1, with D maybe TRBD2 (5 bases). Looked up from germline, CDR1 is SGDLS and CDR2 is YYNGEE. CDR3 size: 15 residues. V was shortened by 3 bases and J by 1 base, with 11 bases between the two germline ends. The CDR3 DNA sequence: TGTGCCAGCAGCGATGACCCGGGGTCCTACAATGAGCAGTTCTTC. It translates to CASSDDPGSYNEQFF.

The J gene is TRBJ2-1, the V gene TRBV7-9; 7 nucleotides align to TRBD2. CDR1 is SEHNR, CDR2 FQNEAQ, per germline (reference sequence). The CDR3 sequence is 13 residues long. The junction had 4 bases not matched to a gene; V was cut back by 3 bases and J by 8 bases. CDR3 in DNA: TGTGCCAGCAGCTTGGCGGGGAGGGATGAGCAGTTCTTC. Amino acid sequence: CASSLAGRDEQFF.

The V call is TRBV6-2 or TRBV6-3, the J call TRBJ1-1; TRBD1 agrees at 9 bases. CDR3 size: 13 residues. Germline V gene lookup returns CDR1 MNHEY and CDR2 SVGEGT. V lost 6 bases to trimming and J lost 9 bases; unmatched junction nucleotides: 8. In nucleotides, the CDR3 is TGTGCCAGCAGCAACGGAGGACAGGGGAAAGCTTTCTTT. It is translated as CASSNGGQGKAFF.